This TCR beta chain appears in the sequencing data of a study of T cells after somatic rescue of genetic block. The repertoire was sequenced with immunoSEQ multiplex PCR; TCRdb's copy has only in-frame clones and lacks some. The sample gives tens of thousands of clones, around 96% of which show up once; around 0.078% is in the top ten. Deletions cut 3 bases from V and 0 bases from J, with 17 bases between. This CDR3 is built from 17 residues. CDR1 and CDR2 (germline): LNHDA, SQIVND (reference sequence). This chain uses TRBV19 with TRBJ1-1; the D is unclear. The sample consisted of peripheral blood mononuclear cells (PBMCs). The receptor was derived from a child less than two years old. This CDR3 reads CASSIGSGRVLNTEAFF. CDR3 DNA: TGTGCCAGTAGTATTGGGTCAGGTAGAGTCTTGAACACTGAAGCTTTCTTT. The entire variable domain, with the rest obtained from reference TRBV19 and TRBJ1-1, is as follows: DGGITQSPKYLFRKEGQNVTLSCEQNLNHDAMYWYRQDPGQGLRLIYYSQIVNDFQKGDIAEGYSVSREKKESFPLTVTSAQKNPTAFYLCASSIGSGRVLNTEAFFGQGTRLTVV.